What follows are 31 T cell receptor beta chains derived from one specimen sequenced in a study of cytomegalovirus exposure and HLA in healthy donors. The assay was immunoSEQ multiplex PCR, and TCRdb's table has in-frame clones only and misses some. Seen here are roughly 48,000 clones, approximately 95% observed once, and the top ten hold roughly 8%. The material sequenced was PBMCs. All receptors come from a woman between 18 and 29 years old in good health and CMV-seropositive.

CDR3 residues: CAWSGGRAVETQYF. The CDR3 DNA is TGTGCCTGGAGTGGCGGGAGGGCCGTAGAGACCCAGTACTTC. The chain has TRBV30 and TRBJ2-5, with 9 bases identical to TRBD2. Germline assignment: CDR1 GTSNPN and CDR2 SVGIG (reference sequence). Losses at the gene ends were 1 base for V and 4 bases for J; bases not matched to a gene: 4. This CDR3 comprises 14 residues.

The gene calls are TRBV28 and TRBJ2-5; tentatively, D is TRBD1 (6 bases). The germline CDR1 and CDR2 sequences are MDHEN and SYDVKM. The length of the CDR3 is 14 residues. V was shortened by 6 bases and J by 5 bases, with 16 bases between the two germline ends. CDR3 amino acids: CASSTPGERETQYF. The CDR3 DNA reads as TGTGCCAGCAGCACCCCAGGGGAGAGGGAGACCCAGTACTTC.

The J gene is TRBJ2-6, the V gene TRBV13, with D maybe TRBD2 (6 bases). V lost 5 bases and J 5 bases, leaving 19 bases between the germline ends. Per germline, CDR1 PRHDT and CDR2 FYEKMQ (reference sequence). The CDR3 spans 17 residues. CDR3 sequence (DNA): TGTGCCAGCAGCATTCCGGGAGTACAAAGTCGGGCCAACGTCCTGACTTTC. Translating it yields CASSIPGVQSRANVLTF.

The gene calls are TRBV28 and TRBJ2-3, with D perhaps matching TRBD2 (5 bases). This CDR3 has 12 amino acids. Trimming took 2 bases from V and 5 from J, leaving 5 bases between them. Germline V gene data show CDR1 as MDHEN and CDR2 as SYDVKM. CDR3 region: CASSLSGDTQYF. CDR3 coding DNA: TGTGCCAGCAGTTTAAGCGGAGATACGCAGTATTTT.

This chain uses TRBV5-1 with TRBJ2-7; TRBD2 aligns across 14 bases. The ends lost 3 bases at V and 7 bases at J; junction bases unmatched: 6. The CDR3 covers 15 residues. Germline V CDR1 and CDR2: SGHRS, YFSETQ. The CDR3 loop reads CASSSGLAGVGEQYF. In nucleotides, the CDR3 is TGCGCCAGCAGCTCGGGACTAGCGGGAGTGGGAGAGCAGTACTTC.

V and J are TRBV6-4 and TRBJ2-1; 11 bases map to TRBD1. CDR3 length: 15 amino acids. From germline, CDR1 is MRHNA and CDR2 SNTAGT. V was clipped by 3 bases and J by 6 bases; unmatched bases: 4. The CDR3 loop is CASSETGTGGNEQFF. For the CDR3, the DNA is TGTGCCAGCAGTGAAACTGGGACAGGGGGCAATGAGCAGTTCTTC.

This chain links TRBV28 with TRBJ1-2; D unresolved. Trimming shortened V by 4 bases and J by 1 base, and 10 bases separated the two germline ends. From germline, CDR1 is MDHEN and CDR2 SYDVKM. The CDR3 has 14 amino acids. The CDR3 DNA reads as TGTGCCAGCAGTTCCATTCCAGATAACTATGGCTACACCTTC. Amino acid sequence: CASSSIPDNYGYTF.

The chain has TRBV11-3 and TRBJ2-3, with 8 bases identical to TRBD2. Germline-derived CDR1 and CDR2 are SGHNT and YENEEA. The CDR3 spans 16 residues. Unmatched junction bases numbered 4, after V lost 1 base and J lost 1 base. CDR3 in amino acids: CASSLVLAGRTDTQYF. The DNA of the CDR3 is TGTGCCAGCAGCTTAGTATTAGCGGGGCGCACAGATACGCAGTATTTT. The entire variable domain, with the rest obtained from reference TRBV11-3 and TRBJ2-3, is as follows: EAGVVQSPRYKIIEKKQPVAFWCNPISGHNTLYWYLQNLGQGPELLIRYENEEAVDDSQLPKDRFSAERLKGVDSTLKIQPAELGDSAVYLCASSLVLAGRTDTQYFGPGTRLTVL.

This clone has just one count. The chain carries TRBV30 and TRBJ1-1; D gene unclear. The germline gives CDR1 GTSNPN, CDR2 SVGIG (reference sequence). The CDR3 covers 11 residues. V was shortened by 4 bases and J by 3 bases, with 6 bases between the two germline ends. The CDR3 reads CAWNSYTEAFF. The CDR3 DNA is TGTGCCTGGAACAGTTACACTGAAGCTTTCTTT.

V gene TRBV15 combines with J gene TRBJ1-3; D ambiguous. V was pared by 0 bases and J by 4 bases, with 7 bases between. The CDR3 length is 14 residues. Germline values: CDR1 LNHNV, CDR2 YYDKDF (reference sequence). CDR3 sequence reads: CATSRDLWGNTIYF. The CDR3 DNA is TGTGCCACCAGCAGAGATCTATGGGGAAACACCATATATTTT.

The chain combines TRBV7-9 with TRBJ2-3, with a tentative D call TRBD1 (6 bases). Germline CDR1 SEHNR, CDR2 FQNEAQ (reference sequence). With 0 bases removed from V and 3 bases from J, the gap between germline ends came to 7 bases. CDR3 length: 14 residues. The CDR3 nucleotides are TGTGCCAGCAGCTTAGCAGGGGGAACAGATACGCAGTATTTT. This translates into CASSLAGGTDTQYF.

This clone was counted only a few times. This sequence joins TRBV6-4 and TRBJ2-2; 10 positions match TRBD1. CDR3 length equals 15 residues. CDR1 and CDR2 from the germline V gene are MRHNA and SNTAGT. The V gene end was trimmed by 3 bases and the J gene end by 3 bases; junction bases not matched to a gene: 1. The CDR3 DNA sequence: TGTGCCAGCAGTGAGGGGACAGGGGACACCGGGGAGCTGTTTTTT. Translation gives CASSEGTGDTGELFF.

The V gene is TRBV5-5, the J gene TRBJ1-4, with D perhaps TRBD1 (6 bases). Germline assignment: CDR1 SGHKS and CDR2 YYEKEE (reference sequence). This CDR3 has 16 residues. V lost 4 bases, J lost 4 bases, and 17 bases lay in between. Here the CDR3 DNA reads TGTGCCAGCAGCACCGGGACAAGCCGCAGTAATGAAAAACTGTTTTTT. The encoded protein is CASSTGTSRSNEKLFF.

The gene calls are TRBV7-9 and TRBJ1-2, with 7 bases aligning to TRBD1. CDR1 SEHNR and CDR2 FQNEAQ come from the germline V gene (reference sequence). The CDR3 runs to 14 residues. J gave up 10 bases and V 4 bases, and 12 bases lay outside the gene matches. The CDR3 loop is CASSSGTALYHYTF. The DNA for the CDR3 is TGTGCCAGCAGCTCAGGGACAGCCCTCTATCACTACACCTTC.

The rearrangement uses TRBV19 and TRBJ2-1, with 9 nucleotides matching TRBD1. V was clipped by 4 bases and J by 7 bases; unmatched bases: 5. CDR3 size: 14 residues. Germline-derived CDR1 and CDR2 are LNHDA and SQIVND (reference sequence). The DNA of the CDR3 is TGTGCCAGTAGTAGGGACAGGGTTAGGAATGAGCAGTTCTTC. Translation: CASSRDRVRNEQFF.

CDR3 sequence (DNA): TGTGCCAGCAGCCCATTGCGGGACACTGAAGCTTTCTTT. It specifies CASSPLRDTEAFF. The V and J genes are TRBV7-9 and TRBJ1-1; D not certain. V lost 5 bases, J lost 3 bases, and 10 bases lay in between. CDR3 size: 13 residues. Germline V gives CDR1 SEHNR, CDR2 FQNEAQ (reference sequence).

This chain joins TRBV9 and TRBJ1-2; D unresolved. The V end lost 0 bases, the J end lost 8 bases, and 11 bases lay between the germline ends. There are 13 residues in the CDR3. Germline loops: CDR1 SGDLS, CDR2 YYNGEE. This CDR3 is CASSVVSGNGYTF. The CDR3 DNA is TGTGCCAGCAGCGTAGTATCGGGGAACGGCTACACCTTC.

The chain couples TRBV12-5 to TRBJ2-3; TRBD2 agrees at 9 bases. The CDR3 sequence is 16 residues long. Unmatched junction bases numbered 5, after V lost 2 bases and J lost 2 bases. The germline CDR1 and CDR2 sequences are LGHNT and FRNRAP. The CDR3 DNA sequence: TGTGCTAGTGGTTTGCTAGCGGGGAACCTCACAGATACGCAGTATTTT. The encoded protein is CASGLLAGNLTDTQYF.

The genes are TRBV4-2 and TRBJ2-7, with 10 bases lining up with TRBD2. The CDR3 spans 19 residues. Per germline, CDR1 LGHNA and CDR2 YNFKEQ. Trimming cost V 4 bases and J 3 bases; bases outside gene matches: 18. This CDR3 is CASSRYTPALTSGNYEQYF. CDR3 in DNA: TGTGCCAGCAGCCGATATACTCCCGCCCTTACTAGCGGGAACTACGAGCAGTACTTC.

The J gene is TRBJ1-2, the V gene TRBV7-3; 7 bases are shared with TRBD1. The CDR3 has 15 amino acids. With 5 bases clipped from V and 1 base from J, the junction kept 7 bases outside the gene matches. CDR1 SGHTA and CDR2 FQGTGA come from the germline V gene. The CDR3: CASSPGTESNYGYTF. CDR3 DNA: TGTGCCAGCAGCCCCGGGACAGAGAGTAACTATGGCTACACCTTC.

This clone was seen only once. The gene calls are TRBV7-8 and TRBJ2-2; 11 nucleotides match TRBD2. The germline V gene has CDR1 SGHVS and CDR2 FQNEAQ. The CDR3 contains 16 residues. The ends lost 3 bases at V and 5 bases at J; junction bases unmatched: 5. CDR3 residues: CASSFRTSGLTGELFF. Written as DNA, the CDR3 is TGTGCCAGCAGCTTCCGGACTAGCGGGCTTACCGGGGAGCTGTTTTTT.

The V call is TRBV5-1, the J call TRBJ2-2, with D possibly matching TRBD2 (5 bases). The CDR3 has 13 residues. Germline V gene sequence: CDR1 SGHRS, CDR2 YFSETQ. V shed 0 bases and J shed 5 bases, with 5 bases lying between them. The CDR3 DNA reads as TGCGCCAGCAGCTTGGCGGGAACCGGGGAGCTGTTTTTT. Its translation is CASSLAGTGELFF.

This chain connects TRBV29-1 to TRBJ1-1; 7 bases agree with TRBD1. After removal of 6 bases from V and 4 bases from J, the junction contained 8 bases not matched to a gene. CDR1 is SQVTM and CDR2 is ANQGSEA in the germline V gene. The CDR3 runs to 13 residues. As DNA, the CDR3 is TGCAGCGTATCGACAGGGCTGGGCACTGAAGCTTTCTTT. Protein: CSVSTGLGTEAFF.

The J gene is TRBJ1-6, the V gene TRBV5-4; unclear D gene. V was trimmed by 0 bases and J by 7 bases, leaving 11 bases between them. CDR1 and CDR2 from the germline V gene are SGHNT and YYREEE (reference sequence). The CDR3 is made up of 15 amino acids. The CDR3 here is CASSLDGLPNSPLHF. The CDR3 DNA sequence: TGTGCCAGCAGCTTGGACGGTCTCCCAAATTCACCCCTCCACTTT.

This clone was counted a few times. The chain couples TRBV19 to TRBJ1-2; D not resolved. Per the germline V gene, CDR1 is LNHDA and CDR2 is SQIVND (reference sequence). The CDR3 has 13 residues. V was shortened by 7 bases and J by 4 bases, with 13 bases between the two germline ends. DNA of the CDR3: TGTGCCAGTATTGTGCGGGGAGGCTATGGCTACACCTTC. Amino acids: CASIVRGGYGYTF.

With respect to this clone: Other DNA sequences in the same sample also yield this CDR3. The chain is built from TRBV30 and TRBJ1-2, with D hard to call. V gave up 1 base and J gave up 4 bases, with 10 bases separating them. The germline CDR1 and CDR2 sequences are GTSNPN and SVGIG (reference sequence). The CDR3 is 13 residues long. CDR3 sequence: CAWSAGVGYGYTF. The CDR3 DNA sequence: TGTGCCTGGAGTGCGGGAGTAGGCTATGGCTACACCTTC. The full variable domain, completed using reference TRBV30 and TRBJ1-2, is SQTIHQWPATLVQPVGSPLSLECTVEGTSNPNLYWYRQAAGRGLQLLFYSVGIGQISSEVPQNLSASRPQDRQFILSSKKLLLSDSGFYLCAWSAGVGYGYTFGSGTRLTVV.

The rearrangement joins TRBV28 to TRBJ1-3; TRBD1 aligns across 7 bases. Trimming at V came to 7 bases and at J to 4 bases, leaving 7 bases not matched to a gene. This CDR3 has 14 residues. CDR1 is MDHEN and CDR2 is SYDVKM in the germline V gene. The CDR3: CASIEGAAGNTIYF. Written as DNA, the CDR3 is TGTGCCAGCATTGAGGGGGCGGCAGGAAACACCATATATTTT.

DNA of the CDR3: TGTGCCAGCAGCCAAGGACAGGGGAGAAACACCATATATTTT. Amino acid sequence: CASSQGQGRNTIYF. The chain is built from TRBV14 and TRBJ1-3; 8 nucleotides agree with TRBD1. V lost 1 base and J lost 5; bases outside the gene matches: 1. The CDR3 covers 14 residues. Germline assignment: CDR1 SGHDN and CDR2 FVKESK.

V gene TRBV7-2 combines with J gene TRBJ2-7, with a weak D call TRBD2 (6 bases). The V and J ends lost 2 bases and 2 bases respectively, with 13 bases between them. The CDR3 spans 15 residues. Germline CDR1 and CDR2: SGHTA and FQGNSA. The CDR3 coding sequence is TGTGCCAGCAGCTTAAGCGCTAGCGAAACCTACGAGCAGTACTTC. Its protein product is CASSLSASETYEQYF.

The chain employs TRBV29-1 and TRBJ1-2; TRBD1 matches 7 bases. CDR1 and CDR2 (germline): SQVTM, ANQGSEA. V dropped 2 bases and J dropped 2; count of bases not matched to a gene: 5. This CDR3 contains 14 residues. CDR3 residues: CSVEQDRRNYGYTF. For the CDR3, the DNA is TGCAGCGTTGAACAGGACAGGCGCAACTATGGCTACACCTTC.

This rearrangement joins TRBV19 to TRBJ2-1, with 7 bases aligning to TRBD1. There are 15 residues in the CDR3. Trimming cost V 7 bases and J 4 bases; bases outside gene matches: 10. The germline V gene has CDR1 LNHDA and CDR2 SQIVND (reference sequence). The CDR3 is CASTYTGQLYNEQFF. Here the CDR3 DNA reads TGTGCCAGTACTTATACGGGACAGCTATACAATGAGCAGTTCTTC. Full variable domain (outside the CDR3, taken from reference TRBV19 and TRBJ2-1): DGGITQSPKYLFRKEGQNVTLSCEQNLNHDAMYWYRQDPGQGLRLIYYSQIVNDFQKGDIAEGYSVSREKKESFPLTVTSAQKNPTAFYLCASTYTGQLYNEQFFGPGTRLTVL.